The TCR beta chain under discussion was sequenced for a study of T cells after yellow fever vaccination. Study observations and caveats: Most primary-vaccination clones recurred post-booster (nearly 98% CD4, 85% to 90% CD8). Within FACS-sorted repertoires, abundant clonotypes contaminating from the bulk population could be present. A weaker but faster secondary response was observed, peaking on day 5 versus 15.

TCRdb reanalysed the 5' RACE reads using MiXCR and keeps one entry per CDR3 protein. The sample shows roughly 260,000 distinct CDR3 sequences, 10% to 15% of them seen only once. V lost 1 base to trimming and J lost 8 bases, with 12 bases between them. This CDR3 has 14 amino acids. CDR1 is SGHVS, CDR2 FQNEAQ, per germline. On this clonotype: Its antigen is undetermined.

The rearrangement links TRBV7-8 to TRBJ2-4; D gene ambiguous. This TCR came from a man in his thirties or forties who received the YFV17D yellow fever vaccine. The material was CD4+ T cells sorted from PBMCs, obtained 45 days after the yellow fever booster vaccination. The CDR3 loop is CASSLVVNFDIQYF. As DNA, the CDR3 is TGTGCCAGCAGCTTAGTTGTTAACTTTGACATTCAGTACTTC.